This T cell receptor (beta chain) is from a study of beta chain features in type 1 diabetes. The V and J ends lost 4 bases and 3 bases respectively, with 10 bases between them. The CDR3 runs 13 residues. Germline V gene lookup returns CDR1 SEHNR and CDR2 FQNEAQ (reference sequence). Whole-study findings and limits: Among patients with Type 1 diabetes, TCRB CDR3s were moderately but significantly shorter in every one of the four CD4+ subsets. Reduced insertions and increased deletions marked VDJ junctions in type 1 diabetes patients.

With regard to this clone: Its target is not known.

Every participating donor gave one draw, a heparinised blood sample averaging around 0.11 L. Expressed TCRB transcripts were sequenced because the entire RNA isolate underwent reverse transcription. The table came from immunoSEQ multiplex PCR; TCRdb's copy has only in-frame clones and leaves some out. The data hold some 70,000 clones, with roughly half observed a single time. Sequencing used central memory CD4+ T cells from blood. The receptor was derived from a man younger than 40 with type 1 diabetes. The chain joins TRBV7-9 to TRBJ2-7; possibly TRBD2 for D (5 bases). The CDR3 reads CASSSGSLYEQYF. The CDR3 DNA follows: TGTGCCAGCAGCTCGGGATCCCTCTACGAGCAGTACTTC.